The following is a T cell receptor beta chain sequence with its context. Patients with Susac syndrome met diagnostic criteria defined recently for definite or probable disease. Negative magnetic isolation gave CD8+ and CD4+ cells; FACS enriched CD8+ TEMRA. The sample belongs to a study of CD8 T cells in Susac syndrome. About the research overall: There were Susac syndrome patients who were therapy-naive at blood draw, others on corticosteroids, and others on intravenous immunoglobulin alone.

The CDR3 length is 19 residues. Germline V gene sequence: CDR1 SNHLY, CDR2 FYNNEI. Trimming removed 1 base from V and 0 bases from J; junction bases left unmatched: 8. Random-hexamer reverse transcription was applied to roughly 0.5 to 1 ug RNA. Across 54 Vbeta and 13 Jbeta, immunoSEQ multiplex PCR amplified TCR beta CDR3. TCRdb independently ran MiXCR on the immunoSEQ multiplex PCR reads; one entry per CDR3 protein. The sample holds some 180,000 distinct CDR3 sequences, over 90% seen once. The source of this sequence is a human donor with Susac syndrome. Input material: CD4+ T cells from PBMCs. The J gene is TRBJ2-1, the V gene TRBV2, with 11 positions matching TRBD2. The CDR3 bases are TGTGCCAGCAGTGAAGTTGGACTAGCGGGCCCGAGCTCCTACAATGAGCAGTTCTTC. This encodes CASSEVGLAGPSSYNEQFF.